Each of the 22 T cell receptor beta chains below was sequenced from the same sample in a study of T cells after posttransplantation cyclophosphamide (dated by TCRdb to 2016 to 2018). The treatment or condition label corresponds to: high-dose cyclophosphamide on days +3 and +4 as single-agent GVHD prophylaxis. Patients in the PTCy group got busulfan and fludarabine conditioning, a marrow graft from a related or unrelated donor, and cyclophosphamide on days +3 and +4. The library was generated by the immunoSEQ multiplex PCR assay. TCRdb took over this immuneACCESS table, retaining in-frame rearrangements with V and J assigned. Such tables are incomplete; in checked studies, under half of the missing clones stem from an unresolved V gene, and the remainder is unexplained. The table records about 3,000 clones for this sample, and not one of them appears only once. Roughly 15% of the sample lies in the top ten.

Sequences were derived from PBMCs, sampled 30 days after allogeneic stem cell transplant with posttransplant cyclophosphamide. The receptors originated from a female patient in her 60s who received an allogeneic stem cell transplant from an unrelated donor, was CMV-positive, and had acute GVHD only. After a transplant, the donor of the graft may account for some T cells.

This clone was seen many times. The chain couples TRBV27 to TRBJ1-5; 9 bases map to TRBD1. Losses at the gene ends were 5 bases for V and 7 bases for J; bases not matched to a gene: 6. CDR3 length equals 14 residues. Germline V gene lookup returns CDR1 MNHEY and CDR2 SMNVEV (reference sequence). The CDR3 protein is CASSPGQGRQPQHF. The DNA for the CDR3 is TGTGCCAGCAGTCCGGGACAGGGAAGGCAGCCCCAGCATTTT.

By sample fraction, this clone is medium-sized. The V call is TRBV7-9, the J call TRBJ1-4; maybe TRBD1 (6 bases). Germline CDR1 and CDR2: SEHNR and FQNEAQ (reference sequence). V was trimmed by 5 bases and J by 8 bases, leaving 18 bases between them. This CDR3 spans 15 amino acids. The CDR3 loop reads CASSAWRGMDEKLFF. CDR3 nucleotides: TGTGCCAGCAGCGCCTGGAGGGGGATGGACGAAAAACTGTTTTTT. Combining the CDR3 with reference TRBV7-9 and TRBJ1-4 gives the whole variable domain DTGVSQNPRHKITKRGQNVTFRCDPISEHNRLYWYRQTLGQGPEFLTYFQNEAQLEKSRLLSDRFSAERPKGSFSTLEIQRTEQGDSAMYLCASSAWRGMDEKLFFGSGTQLSVL.

The table lists this clone with many counts. The J gene is TRBJ2-3, the V gene TRBV12-3 or TRBV12-4; no definite D call. Trimming pared 3 bases from V and 11 bases from J, leaving 9 bases between. The CDR3 is made up of 11 amino acids. The CDR3 here is CASSFEAGQYF. The CDR3 bases are TGTGCCAGCAGTTTTGAGGCAGGGCAGTATTTT.

This clone was counted many times. J is TRBJ2-5 and V is TRBV5-4; D unclear. The CDR3 consists of 16 residues. From germline, CDR1 is SGHNT and CDR2 YYREEE (reference sequence). With 4 bases removed from V and 5 bases from J, the gap between germline ends came to 21 bases. The CDR3 loop reads CASSPRGNPIIETQYF. The CDR3 DNA reads as TGTGCCAGCAGCCCCAGAGGTAACCCCATTATTGAGACCCAGTACTTC. Full variable domain (missing parts from reference TRBV5-4 and TRBJ2-5): ETGVTQSPTHLIKTRGQQVTLRCSSQSGHNTVSWYQQALGQGPQFIFQYYREEENGRGNFPPRFSGLQFPNYSSELNVNALELDDSALYLCASSPRGNPIIETQYFGPGTRLLVL.

This clone is termed medium-sized (0.01 to 0.1%). V gene TRBV5-6 combines with J gene TRBJ2-7, with 11 bases matching TRBD2. Per germline, CDR1 SGHDT and CDR2 YYEEEE. CDR3 length: 14 residues. Germline trimming cut 4 bases from V and 4 bases from J; bases unmatched to any gene: 4. The CDR3 reads CASSILAGEYEQYF. The CDR3 coding sequence is TGTGCCAGCAGCATACTAGCGGGGGAGTACGAGCAGTACTTC.

This clone was recorded many times. The chain's CDR3 is CASSFAGNNQPQHF. The CDR3 DNA reads TGTGCCAGCAGTTTCGCGGGAAACAATCAGCCCCAGCATTTT. The V gene is TRBV28, the J gene TRBJ1-5, with D hard to call. Trimming cost V 3 bases and J 3 bases, with 9 bases left between them. The CDR3 runs 14 residues. Germline CDR1 MDHEN, CDR2 SYDVKM.

This clone was recorded many times. J is TRBJ1-2 and V is TRBV7-8; D is undetermined. Germline V CDR1 and CDR2: SGHVS, FQNEAQ. The germline V and J ends were trimmed by 4 bases and 5 bases, with 11 bases remaining between them. The CDR3 extends over 13 amino acids. CDR3 nucleotide sequence: TGTGCCAGCAGCTCCAGGATGTCTTATGGCTACACCTTC. It translates to CASSSRMSYGYTF. Variable domain in full (rest from reference TRBV7-8 and TRBJ1-2): GAGVSQSPRYKVAKRGQDVALRCDPISGHVSLFWYQQALGQGPEFLTYFQNEAQLDKSGLPSDRFFAERPEGSVSTLKIQRTQQEDSAVYLCASSSRMSYGYTFGSGTRLTVV.

The sample holds many counts of this clone. The chain combines TRBV28 with TRBJ1-5; tentative D call: TRBD1 (6 bases). This CDR3 is built from 15 residues. Germline assignment: CDR1 MDHEN and CDR2 SYDVKM. Trimming cost V 6 bases and J 7 bases, with 19 bases left between them. CDR3 sequence: CASRMLTGMGQPQHF. The DNA of the CDR3 is TGTGCCAGCAGGATGCTAACAGGGATGGGGCAGCCCCAGCATTTT. The entire variable domain, with the rest obtained from reference TRBV28 and TRBJ1-5, is as follows: DVKVTQSSRYLVKRTGEKVFLECVQDMDHENMFWYRQDPGLGLRLIYFSYDVKMKEKGDIPEGYSVSREKKERFSLILESASTNQTSMYLCASRMLTGMGQPQHFGDGTRLSIL.

In its sample, this clone was seen many times. The rearrangement joins TRBV7-3 to TRBJ1-2; a weak D match, TRBD1 (5 bases). This CDR3 has 14 amino acids. The germline V gene has CDR1 SGHTA and CDR2 FQGTGA. Trimming pared 5 bases from V and 4 bases from J, leaving 14 bases between. The CDR3 nucleotides are TGTGCCAGCAGCCTCAAAGGGGCCGTCTATGGCTACACCTTC. It is translated as CASSLKGAVYGYTF.

This clone has at least ten counts. The gene calls are TRBV4-2 and TRBJ1-2; D is unresolved. The CDR3 is 16 residues long. Trimming shortened V by 0 bases and J by 8 bases, and 19 bases separated the two germline ends. Germline CDR1 is LGHNA and CDR2 is YNFKEQ. In DNA, the CDR3 is TGTGCCAGCAGCCAAGATTGGGCCCCCAAGCAAGGCGGCTACACCTTC. Its translation is CASSQDWAPKQGGYTF.

This clone is medium-sized in the sample. V usage is TRBV7-9 and J usage is TRBJ1-1, with D unclear. V was cut by 11 bases and J by 3 bases, with 4 bases left in between. The CDR3 spans 9 residues. Germline loops: CDR1 SEHNR, CDR2 FQNEAQ (reference sequence). The CDR3 loop reads CAVDTEAFF. CDR3 DNA sequence: TGTGCCGTAGACACTGAAGCTTTCTTT.

This clone was seen at least ten times. This chain connects TRBV23-1 to TRBJ1-2, with 7 bases that match TRBD1. TRBV23-1 is placed among ORFs of uncertain function. The trim removed 9 bases at V and 6 bases at J, leaving 13 bases unmatched. This CDR3 region has 14 residues. CDR3 DNA: TGCGCCAGACTGCTGGGGAACACAGGGGATGGCTACACCTTC. Translated: CARLLGNTGDGYTF.

This clone was counted at least ten times. The chain links TRBV6-5 to TRBJ1-3; D unresolved. The CDR3 has 11 residues. V shed 4 bases and J shed 15 bases, with 13 bases lying between them. Germline V gives CDR1 MNHEY, CDR2 SVGAGI. For the CDR3, the DNA is TGTGCCAGCAGTTCTCCACCCGGTGAATATTTT. Its translation is CASSSPPGEYF.

This clone was detected many times. V usage is TRBV15 and J usage is TRBJ1-5, with 7 bases matching TRBD1. The CDR3 totals 16 residues. In germline, CDR1 is LNHNV, CDR2 YYDKDF (reference sequence). V dropped 0 bases and J dropped 6; count of bases not matched to a gene: 8. DNA for the CDR3: TGTGCCACCAGCAGAGATTTAAAACAGGGGAGTCAGCCCCAGCATTTT. It yields the protein CATSRDLKQGSQPQHF. The variable domain in full, completed from reference TRBV15 and TRBJ1-5, reads DAMVIQNPRYQVTQFGKPVTLSCSQTLNHNVMYWYQQKSSQAPKLLFHYYDKDFNNEADTPDNFQSRRPNTSFCFLDIRSPGLGDTAMYLCATSRDLKQGSQPQHFGDGTRLSIL.

This clone has a handful of counts. The CDR3 DNA follows: TGTGCCAGCACCTTGGCGGGGGTCGGATCCTACGAGCAGTACTTC. Residues: CASTLAGVGSYEQYF. This chain uses TRBV13 with TRBJ2-7, with 7 bases aligning to TRBD2. The CDR3 totals 15 residues. Germline assignment: CDR1 PRHDT and CDR2 FYEKMQ (reference sequence). Trimming at V came to 7 bases and at J to 1 base, leaving 10 bases not matched to a gene. The full variable domain, its missing parts supplied by reference TRBV13 and TRBJ2-7, is AAGVIQSPRHLIKEKRETATLKCYPIPRHDTVYWYQQGPGQDPQFLISFYEKMQSDKGSIPDRFSAQQFSDYHSELNMSSLELGDSALYFCASTLAGVGSYEQYFGPGTRLTVT.

This clone was counted ten times or more. The same CDR3 also results from other DNA sequences found in this sample. The chain recombines TRBV28 with TRBJ1-1; D gene ambiguous. This CDR3 region has 13 residues. CDR1 is MDHEN and CDR2 is SYDVKM in the germline V gene. V was shortened by 5 bases and J by 1 base, with 8 bases between the two germline ends. This CDR3 is CASSPRQNTEAFF. DNA of the CDR3: TGTGCCAGCAGTCCACGACAGAACACTGAAGCTTTCTTT.

This clone is labeled medium-sized (0.01 to 0.1%). The genes are TRBV30 and TRBJ2-1; unclear D gene. The length of the CDR3 is 13 residues. Germline lookup yields CDR1 GTSNPN and CDR2 SVGIG (reference sequence). Deletions cut 0 bases from V and 4 bases from J, with 7 bases between. The CDR3 protein is CAWSVASYNEQFF. CDR3 nucleotides: TGTGCCTGGAGTGTAGCCTCATACAATGAGCAGTTCTTC.

This clone came up many times. The chain joins TRBV7-9 to TRBJ2-3; a weak D match, TRBD1 (5 bases). This CDR3 has 16 residues. The germline V gene has CDR1 SEHNR and CDR2 FQNEAQ (reference sequence). V was clipped by 4 bases and J by 0 bases, with 14 bases between them. The CDR3 DNA is TGTGCCAGCAGCTCCCAAGGGGCAACTAGCACAGATACGCAGTATTTT. Amino acids: CASSSQGATSTDTQYF.

This clone was recorded many times. The genes are TRBV6-2 or TRBV6-3 and TRBJ2-3; D is possibly TRBD2 (6 bases). Germline CDR1 reads MNHEY; CDR2 reads SVGEGT. The CDR3 extends over 16 amino acids. Trimming cost V 2 bases and J 6 bases, with 18 bases left between them. CDR3 sequence reads: CASSYLNWGEADTQYF. The CDR3 DNA is TGTGCCAGCAGTTACCTGAATTGGGGGGAAGCGGATACGCAGTATTTT.

This clone came up many times. This chain joins TRBV10-3 and TRBJ1-2; no definite D call. V lost 8 bases to trimming and J lost 2 bases, with 15 bases between them. Germline CDR1 reads ENHRY; CDR2 reads SYGVKD. This CDR3 is 14 amino acids long. CDR3 loop: CAIPAADFNYGYTF. CDR3 nucleotides: TGTGCCATCCCCGCGGCGGATTTCAACTATGGCTACACCTTC.

This clone was recorded many times. The chain employs TRBV12-3 or TRBV12-4 and TRBJ2-1, with a tentative D call TRBD2 (6 bases). The CDR3 has 14 residues. The V and J ends lost 3 bases and 3 bases respectively, with 9 bases between them. As DNA, the CDR3 is TGTGCCAGCAGTTTTTTGCGGGGCTACAATGAGCAGTTCTTC. It encodes CASSFLRGYNEQFF.

This clone is medium-sized in the sample. J is TRBJ2-3 and V is TRBV12-3 or TRBV12-4, with 7 positions matching TRBD1. This CDR3 has 15 amino acids. V was clipped by 7 bases and J by 2 bases; unmatched bases: 9. CDR3 protein: CASNVRGQPTDTQYF. CDR3 in DNA: TGTGCCAGCAACGTGAGGGGACAGCCCACAGATACGCAGTATTTT.